The source of this T cell receptor beta chain is a study of radiation and T cells in renal cell carcinoma. This clone was found a few times. Antigen: not known. Profiling relied on immunoSEQ multiplex PCR, and the TCRdb table lists in-frame clones only, not all of them. The sample lists around 77,000 clones; around four fifths were seen once. The study, taken as a whole, reports: In blood, top tumor clones expanded by 2 weeks, shrinking by 4. Baseline intratumoral clonotype presence is unknown without pretreatment biopsies.

The time point denotes: blood 4 weeks post-SBRT, at nephrectomy. Treatment specified: 15 Gy SBRT to primary tumor, nephrectomy 4 weeks later. Nephrectomy followed 15 Gy stereotactic body radiation by 4 weeks. The tumor was a clear cell renal cell carcinoma. Germline-derived CDR1 and CDR2 are SGDLS and YYNGEE. The CDR3 has 13 residues. V lost 3 bases and J 5 bases, leaving 9 bases between the germline ends. The chain joins TRBV9 to TRBJ1-5, with no clear D. The specimen was blood, collected from a patient whose treatment included radiotherapy and nephrectomy. This clonotype was sampled from a woman between 55 and 75 years old with renal cell carcinoma. CDR3 amino acids: CASSALSDQPQHF. The CDR3 nucleotides are TGTGCCAGCAGCGCACTCTCCGATCAGCCCCAGCATTTT.